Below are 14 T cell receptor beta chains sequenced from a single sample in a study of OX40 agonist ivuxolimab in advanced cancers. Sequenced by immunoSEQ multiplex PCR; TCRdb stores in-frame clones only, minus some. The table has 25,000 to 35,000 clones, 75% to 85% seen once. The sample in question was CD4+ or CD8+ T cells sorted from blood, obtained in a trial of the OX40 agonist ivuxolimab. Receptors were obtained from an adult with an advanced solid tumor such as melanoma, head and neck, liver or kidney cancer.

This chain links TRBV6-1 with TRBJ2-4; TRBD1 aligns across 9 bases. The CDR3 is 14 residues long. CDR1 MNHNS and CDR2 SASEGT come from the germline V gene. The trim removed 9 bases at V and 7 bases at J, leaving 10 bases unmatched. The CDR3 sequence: CASPPGTGSNIQYF. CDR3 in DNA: TGTGCCAGTCCTCCCGGGACAGGGTCCAACATTCAGTACTTC.

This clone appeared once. CDR3 residues: CASSTQERGNQPQHF. In DNA, the CDR3 is TGTGCCAGCAGTACTCAGGAGAGGGGCAATCAGCCCCAGCATTTT. The chain has TRBV6-5 and TRBJ1-5, with D unresolved. Per germline, CDR1 MNHEY and CDR2 SVGAGI. The CDR3 runs to 15 residues. V lost 5 bases and J 2 bases, leaving 13 bases between the germline ends.

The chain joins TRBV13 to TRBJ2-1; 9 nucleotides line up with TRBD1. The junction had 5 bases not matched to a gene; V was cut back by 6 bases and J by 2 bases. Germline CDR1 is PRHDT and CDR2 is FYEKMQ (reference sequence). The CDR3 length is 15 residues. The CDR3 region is CASRFRDRAYNEQFF. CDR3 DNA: TGTGCCAGCAGGTTTAGGGACAGGGCCTACAATGAGCAGTTCTTC. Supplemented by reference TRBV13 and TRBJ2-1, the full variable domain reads AAGVIQSPRHLIKEKRETATLKCYPIPRHDTVYWYQQGPGQDPQFLISFYEKMQSDKGSIPDRFSAQQFSDYHSELNMSSLELGDSALYFCASRFRDRAYNEQFFGPGTRLTVL.

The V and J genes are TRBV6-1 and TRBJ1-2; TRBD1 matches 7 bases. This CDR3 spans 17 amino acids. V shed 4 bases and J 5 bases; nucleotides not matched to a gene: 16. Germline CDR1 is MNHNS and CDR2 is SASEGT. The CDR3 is CASSGNRIGTDNYGYTF. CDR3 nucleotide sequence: TGTGCCAGCAGTGGGAATAGGATAGGGACAGATAATTATGGCTACACCTTC.

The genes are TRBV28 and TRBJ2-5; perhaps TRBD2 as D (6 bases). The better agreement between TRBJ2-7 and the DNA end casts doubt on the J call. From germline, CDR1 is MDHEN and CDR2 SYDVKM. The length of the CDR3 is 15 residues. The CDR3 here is CASSRVGVTGVEQYF. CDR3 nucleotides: TGTGCCAGCAGTCGGGTGGGGGTGACGGGGGTCGAGCAGTACTTC.

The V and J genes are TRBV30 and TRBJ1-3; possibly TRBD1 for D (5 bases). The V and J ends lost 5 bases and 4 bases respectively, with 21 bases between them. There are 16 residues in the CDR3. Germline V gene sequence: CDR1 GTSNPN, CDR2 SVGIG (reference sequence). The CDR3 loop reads CAWLGGERGSGNTIYF. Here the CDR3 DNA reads TGTGCCTGGCTGGGAGGGGAAAGGGGTTCGGGAAACACCATATATTTT.

This CDR3 reads CASSPLGDTQYF. The CDR3 coding sequence is TGTGCCAGCAGTCCCCTAGGGGATACGCAGTATTTT. The gene calls are TRBV14 and TRBJ2-3; no clear D gene. The germline V gene has CDR1 SGHDN and CDR2 FVKESK. The CDR3 totals 12 residues. V gave up 6 bases and J gave up 6 bases, with 10 bases separating them.

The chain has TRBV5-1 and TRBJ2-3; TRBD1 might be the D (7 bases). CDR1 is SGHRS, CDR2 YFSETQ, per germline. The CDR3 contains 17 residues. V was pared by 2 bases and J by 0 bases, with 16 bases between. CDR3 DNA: TGCGCCAGCAGCTTTAGTCAGGGGGGAAGGAGCACAGATACGCAGTATTTT. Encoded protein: CASSFSQGGRSTDTQYF.

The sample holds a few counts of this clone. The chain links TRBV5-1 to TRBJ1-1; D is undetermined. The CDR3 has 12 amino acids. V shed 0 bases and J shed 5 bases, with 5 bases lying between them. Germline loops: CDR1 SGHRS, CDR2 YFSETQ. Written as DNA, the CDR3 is TGCGCCAGCAGCTTGGGGTGGACTGAAGCTTTCTTT. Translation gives CASSLGWTEAFF.

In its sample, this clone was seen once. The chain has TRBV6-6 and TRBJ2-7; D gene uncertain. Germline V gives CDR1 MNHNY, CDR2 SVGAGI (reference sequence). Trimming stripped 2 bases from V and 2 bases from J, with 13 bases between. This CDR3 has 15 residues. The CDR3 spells CASSYQRTETYEQYF. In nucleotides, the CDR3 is TGTGCCAGCAGTTACCAACGGACGGAGACCTACGAGCAGTACTTC.

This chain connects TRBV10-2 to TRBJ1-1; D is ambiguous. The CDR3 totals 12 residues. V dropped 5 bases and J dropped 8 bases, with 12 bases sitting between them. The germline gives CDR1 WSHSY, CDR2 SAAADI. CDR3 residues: CASSFEIGEAFF. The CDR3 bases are TGCGCCAGCAGTTTTGAAATTGGGGAAGCTTTCTTT.

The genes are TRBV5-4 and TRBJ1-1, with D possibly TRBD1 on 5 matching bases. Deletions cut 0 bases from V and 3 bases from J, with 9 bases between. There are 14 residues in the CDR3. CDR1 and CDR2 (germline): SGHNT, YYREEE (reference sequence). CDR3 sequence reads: CASSLGQMDTEAFF. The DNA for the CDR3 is TGTGCCAGCAGCTTGGGACAGATGGACACTGAAGCTTTCTTT.

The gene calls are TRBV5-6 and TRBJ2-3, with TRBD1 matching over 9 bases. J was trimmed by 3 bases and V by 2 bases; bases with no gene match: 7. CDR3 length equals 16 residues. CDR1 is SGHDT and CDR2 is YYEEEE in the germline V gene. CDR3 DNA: TGTGCCAGCAGCTTACCGGGACAGGGAAGGACAGATACGCAGTATTTT. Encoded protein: CASSLPGQGRTDTQYF.

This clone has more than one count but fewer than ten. CDR3 region: CASNPQGRTGELFF. In DNA form, the CDR3 reads TGTGCCAGCAATCCCCAGGGGCGGACCGGGGAGCTGTTTTTT. The genes are TRBV6-1 and TRBJ2-2, with D maybe TRBD1 (6 bases). CDR3 size: 14 residues. Trimming took off 7 bases at V and 5 bases at J, with 14 bases between the two ends. CDR1 is MNHNS, CDR2 SASEGT, per germline.